This T cell receptor beta chain is from a study of T cell responses to AZD1222 COVID-19 vaccine (dated by TCRdb to about 2021). Regarding the study in general: AZD1222 recipients whose second dose came at about 4 weeks and those whose second dose came at about 12 weeks were combined into one group, since spike-specific TCR depth and breadth did not differ between the two schedules. A total of 233 trial participants underwent TCR sequencing, of whom some 210 received two doses of AZD1222 and some 25 received two doses of the MenACWY control vaccine. Trial participants were enrolled by age into subgroups of 18-55, 56-69 and 70-plus years, and about 150, 27 and 61 TCR-sequenced participants, respectively, were included in these subgroups. Summary of the overall study and its limitations: The whole spike protein was spanned by vaccine-associated CD4 TCRs, and dominant responses were seen in regions 160-218 and 743-854. Reportedly, almost half of the unique spike-specific TCRs recognized epitopes lying outside the regions that are mutated in the B.1.351 and B.1.1.7 variants. Participants were mostly white British, with more females than males. The authors suggested clonal diversity may have been underestimated. Only five or six AZD1222 recipients were SARS-CoV-2 seropositive at baseline, limiting conclusions about previously exposed vaccinees. After two AZD1222 doses, both the breadth and the depth of spike-specific TCRs were significantly higher than at day 0 and than in MenACWY recipients. In the small 56-69-year group, the increase in depth fell short of significance, most likely because of low power. Because no day 14 peak-response samples were available, the repertoires could be characterized only after the peak T cell response.

The CDR3 regions of human TCRbeta chains were analyzed by immunosequencing. Regarding the original processing steps: TCRs in the repertoires were compared against a reference library of SARS-CoV-2-specific TCRs that had been generated with the MIRA antigen-specificity platform. Breadth was defined as the fraction of unique TCRs that were SARS-CoV-2-associated. Depth was defined as the fraction of total T cells that were SARS-CoV-2-associated. Each spike-specific TCR was assigned to its reactive spike region and to a CD4 or CD8 class using the MIRA data. Log10-transformed breadth and depth values were compared by one-way ANOVA with Sidak's multiple comparisons tests. TCRdb's version of the immuneACCESS table is confined to in-frame rearrangements and falls short of the full clone set. An unresolved V gene accounts for under half of the shortfall where checked; the remainder is of unknown origin. For V, J and clone size, that table is used; D and trimming come from the DNA. Counted in this sample were about 140,000 clones; just over 90% of them appeared once. The top ten clones comprise 5.1% of the sample.

Taken with the paper, the label for time point translates to: baseline before first vaccination. Vaccinee samples came from UK trials COV001 and COV002, including a single-blind randomized controlled phase 2/3 trial of AZD1222 (ChAdOx1 nCoV-19) in healthy adults. Trial participant PBMC samples were collected at day 0 and day 28 after the second dose for TCRbeta chain sequencing. With regard to this clone: There is no known antigen for this receptor. Base-call qualities are not available, and no considerably larger clone is one nucleotide away.

This clonotype was sampled from an adult in good health. The sequenced sample was peripheral blood, obtained on day 0 of AZD1222 vaccination.

The sequenced DNA is TGCGCCAGCAGCCAGGTACTAGCGGGAGAATTAAATGAGCAGTTCTTC. Its protein product is CASSQVLAGELNEQFF. The sequence links TRBV4-3 to TRBJ2-1, with 11 bases in between that match TRBD2. V is pruned by 3 bases and J by 7 bases, leaving 8 bases of the junction without a gene match. Per the germline V gene, LGHNA is the CDR1 and YSLEER is the CDR2. The CDR3, cysteine through phenylalanine, is 16 amino acids long. Only CDR3 DNA is held: 48 bases, read in frame from base 1.